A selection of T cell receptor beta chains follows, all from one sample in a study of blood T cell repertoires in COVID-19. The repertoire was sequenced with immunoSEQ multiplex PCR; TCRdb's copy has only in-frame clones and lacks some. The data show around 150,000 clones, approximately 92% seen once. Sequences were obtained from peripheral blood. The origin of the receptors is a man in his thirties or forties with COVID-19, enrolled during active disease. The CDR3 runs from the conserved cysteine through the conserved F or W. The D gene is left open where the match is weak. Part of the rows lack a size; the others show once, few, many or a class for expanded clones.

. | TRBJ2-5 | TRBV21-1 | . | CASSLRSGGRSQETQYF | TGTGCCAGCAGCTTGAGGTCAGGGGGCAGGTCGCAAGAGACCCAGTACTTC
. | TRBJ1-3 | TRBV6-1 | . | CASSQKGAGNTIYF | TGTGCCAGCAGTCAAAAGGGGGCTGGAAACACCATATATTTT
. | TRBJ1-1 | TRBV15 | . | CATSSDRFQAFF | TGTGCCACCAGCTCCGACAGGTTTCAGGCTTTCTTT
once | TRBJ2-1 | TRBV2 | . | CATLYNEQFF | TGTGCCACTCTCTACAATGAGCAGTTCTTC
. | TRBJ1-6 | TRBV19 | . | CASSPRFADSPLHF | TGTGCCAGTAGTCCCCGGTTTGCGGATTCACCCCTCCACTTT
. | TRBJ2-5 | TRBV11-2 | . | CASSKTRGPQETQYF | TGTGCCAGCAGCAAGACTAGGGGGCCGCAAGAGACCCAGTACTTC
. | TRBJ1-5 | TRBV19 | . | CASSNYNQPQHF | TGTGCCAGTAGTAATTACAATCAGCCCCAGCATTTT
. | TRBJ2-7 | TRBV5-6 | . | CASSLAVAYEQYF | TGTGCCAGCAGCTTGGCCGTAGCCTACGAGCAGTACTTC
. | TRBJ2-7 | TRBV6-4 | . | CASSPDSSGEQYF | TGTGCCAGCAGCCCCGACAGTTCGGGCGAGCAGTACTTC
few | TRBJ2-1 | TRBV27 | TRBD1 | CASSLTGPLYNEQFF | TGTGCCAGCAGTTTGACAGGGCCGCTCTACAATGAGCAGTTCTTC
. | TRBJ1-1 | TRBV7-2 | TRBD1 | CASSLVDRGTEAFF | TGTGCCAGCAGCTTAGTCGACAGGGGGACTGAAGCTTTCTTT
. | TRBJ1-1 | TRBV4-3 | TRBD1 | CASSQDRTGLINTEAFF | TGCGCCAGCAGCCAAGATAGGACAGGGTTAATAAACACTGAAGCTTTCTTT
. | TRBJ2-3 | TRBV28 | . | CATHRGTDTQYF | TGTGCCACCCACCGGGGCACAGATACGCAGTATTTT
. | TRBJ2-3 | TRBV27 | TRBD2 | CASSSLATGLAGTDTQYF | TGTGCCAGCAGTTCCCTTGCTACCGGACTAGCGGGCACAGATACGCAGTATTTT
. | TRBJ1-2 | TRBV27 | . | CASSPVGAVYGYTF | TGTGCCAGCAGTCCGGTAGGGGCGGTCTATGGCTACACCTTC
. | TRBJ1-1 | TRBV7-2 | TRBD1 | CASSPRDRGGGTEAFF | TGTGCCAGCAGCCCTCGGGACAGGGGCGGTGGGACTGAAGCTTTCTTT
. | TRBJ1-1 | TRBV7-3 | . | CASSSRGYTEAFF | TGTGCCAGCAGCTCACGCGGGTACACTGAAGCTTTCTTT
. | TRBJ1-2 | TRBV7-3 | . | CASSLGGYDYGYTF | TGTGCCAGCAGCTTAGGGGGGTACGACTATGGCTACACCTTC
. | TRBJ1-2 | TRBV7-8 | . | CASSLDLLANYGYTF | TGTGCCAGCAGCTTAGATCTCCTAGCTAACTATGGCTACACCTTC
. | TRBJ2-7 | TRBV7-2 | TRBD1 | CASSLAPDRGYEQYF | TGTGCCAGCAGCTTAGCGCCGGACAGGGGATACGAGCAGTACTTC
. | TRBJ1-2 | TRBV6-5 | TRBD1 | CASSYSGQRANYGYTF | TGTGCCAGCAGTTACTCGGGACAGAGAGCGAACTATGGCTACACCTTC
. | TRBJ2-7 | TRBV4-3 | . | CASSQDRRSGYEQYF | TGCGCCAGCAGCCAAGATCGACGGAGCGGCTACGAGCAGTACTTC
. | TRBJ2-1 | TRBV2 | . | CASTRGNEQFF | TGTGCCAGTACACGAGGGAATGAGCAGTTCTTC
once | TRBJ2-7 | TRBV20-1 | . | CSAYREPEQYF | TGCAGTGCCTACAGGGAACCCGAGCAGTACTTC
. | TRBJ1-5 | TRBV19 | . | CASSIWSGVRDQPQHF | TGTGCCAGTAGTATATGGTCGGGGGTGCGAGATCAGCCCCAGCATTTT
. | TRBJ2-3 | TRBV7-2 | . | CASSLSSLDTQYF | TGTGCCAGCAGCTTATCAAGCCTAGATACGCAGTATTTT
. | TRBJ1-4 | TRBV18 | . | CASSPRGPPGTAAEKLFF | TGTGCCAGCTCACCAAGGGGACCCCCCGGGACTGCGGCTGAAAAACTGTTTTTT
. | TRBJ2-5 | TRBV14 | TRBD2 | CASSQGLAGRKTQYF | TGTGCCAGCAGCCAAGGGCTAGCGGGAAGGAAGACCCAGTACTTC
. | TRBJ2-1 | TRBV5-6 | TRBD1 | CASSSTGGVKFF | TGTGCCAGCAGCTCGACAGGGGGCGTTAAGTTCTTC
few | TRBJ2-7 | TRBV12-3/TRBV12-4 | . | CASSWGLWEQYF | TGTGCCAGCAGTTGGGGCCTCTGGGAGCAGTACTTC
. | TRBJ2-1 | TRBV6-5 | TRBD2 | CASLRAGGGDEQFF | TGTGCCAGCCTGCGAGCGGGAGGTGGCGATGAGCAGTTCTTC
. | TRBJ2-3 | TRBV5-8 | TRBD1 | CASSYRQGDTQYF | TGTGCCAGCAGCTATCGACAGGGAGATACGCAGTATTTT
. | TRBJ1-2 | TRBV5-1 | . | CASSLPDKAYGYTF | TGCGCCAGCAGCTTGCCAGACAAGGCCTATGGCTACACCTTC
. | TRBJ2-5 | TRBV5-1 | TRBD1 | CASSLGDRKQETQYF | TGCGCCAGCAGCTTGGGGGACAGAAAGCAAGAGACCCAGTACTTC
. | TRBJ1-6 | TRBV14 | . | CASSRGNSPLHF | TGTGCCAGCAGCCGCGGTAATTCACCCCTCCACTTT
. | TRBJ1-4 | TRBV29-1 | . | CSVDLFEKLFF | TGCAGCGTTGATCTGTTTGAAAAACTGTTTTTT
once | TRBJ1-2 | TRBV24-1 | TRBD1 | CATSVGTGGASDGYTF | TGTGCCACCAGTGTCGGGACAGGGGGCGCCTCGGATGGCTACACCTTC
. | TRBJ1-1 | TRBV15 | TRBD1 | CATSSRTGLAEAFF | TGTGCCACCAGCTCCCGGACAGGACTGGCTGAAGCTTTCTTT
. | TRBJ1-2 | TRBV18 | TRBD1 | CASSLTDRAPTAPRGYTF | TGTGCCAGCTCACTGACGGACAGGGCACCGACGGCTCCCCGGGGCTACACCTTC
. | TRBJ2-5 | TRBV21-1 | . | CASSRTEDGETQYF | TGTGCCAGCAGCAGGACTGAGGACGGGGAGACCCAGTACTTC
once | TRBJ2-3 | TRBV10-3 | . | CAISETRLADTQYF | TGTGCCATCAGTGAGACGAGACTAGCAGATACGCAGTATTTT
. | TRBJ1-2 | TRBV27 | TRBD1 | CASTRDSNYGYTF | TGTGCCAGCACAAGGGACAGTAACTATGGCTACACCTTC
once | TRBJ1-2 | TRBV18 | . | CASSPPGGRNYGYTF | TGTGCCAGCTCCCCACCCGGAGGGAGGAACTATGGCTACACCTTC
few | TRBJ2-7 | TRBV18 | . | CASSPLGQGIHHEQYF | TGTGCCAGCTCACCCTTGGGGCAGGGGATTCACCACGAGCAGTACTTC
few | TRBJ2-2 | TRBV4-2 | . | CASSQLDRTKTNTGELFF | TGTGCCAGCAGCCAACTCGACAGGACAAAGACGAACACCGGGGAGCTGTTTTTT
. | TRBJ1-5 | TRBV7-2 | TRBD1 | CASSPRGPSNQPQHF | TGTGCCAGCAGCCCCAGGGGGCCGAGCAATCAGCCCCAGCATTTT
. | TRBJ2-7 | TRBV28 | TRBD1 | CASTLGQASYEQYF | TGTGCCAGCACTTTGGGACAGGCCTCCTACGAGCAGTACTTC
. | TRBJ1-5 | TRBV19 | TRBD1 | CASSTPERGPSNQPQHF | TGTGCCAGTAGTACCCCTGAGAGGGGGCCGAGCAATCAGCCCCAGCATTTT
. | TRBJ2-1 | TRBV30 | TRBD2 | CAWSGSGSGGGQFF | TGTGCCTGGAGTGGTAGCGGGAGTGGGGGCGGGCAGTTCTTC
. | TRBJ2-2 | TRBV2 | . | CASSEVGGAINTGELFF | TGTGCCAGCAGTGAAGTCGGAGGCGCGATAAACACCGGGGAGCTGTTTTTT
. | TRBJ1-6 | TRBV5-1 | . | CASSSGQLDSPLHF | TGCGCCAGCAGCTCTGGACAGTTGGATTCACCCCTCCACTTT
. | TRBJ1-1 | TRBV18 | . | CASSPGMMNTEAFF | TGTGCCAGCTCACCCGGGATGATGAACACTGAAGCTTTCTTT